The 23 T cell receptor beta chains in this list originate from one sample, sequenced in a study of shared clonotypes between healthy human individuals. The repertoire was sequenced with immunoSEQ multiplex PCR; TCRdb's copy has only in-frame clones and lacks some. The repertoire has over 2 million clones, 85% to 95% of them found once; the top ten carry 0.3% to 0.45%. Sequenced input: naive CD4+ T cells from PBMCs. Subset denoted: CD45RA+ positively selected. These receptor sequences come from a young man in good health. Some clones in this sample may be carry-over from other donors' samples.

The chain carries TRBV7-2 and TRBJ1-2, with D tentatively TRBD1 (5 bases). The CDR3 runs 13 residues. Germline V lookup: CDR1 SGHTA, CDR2 FQGNSA. V lost 5 bases and J lost 6, with 13 bases in between. The CDR3 loop is CASSPFMGDGYTF. The CDR3 DNA sequence: TGTGCCAGCAGCCCCTTTATGGGGGATGGCTACACCTTC.

The J gene is TRBJ1-3, the V gene TRBV7-6, with D perhaps matching TRBD1 (5 bases). CDR3 size: 16 residues. The V gene's germline CDR1 is SGHVS and CDR2 FNYEAQ. Trimming took 2 bases from V and 0 from J, leaving 11 bases between them. As DNA, the CDR3 is TGTGCCAGCAGCTTAAGGGGAGGATACTCTGGAAACACCATATATTTT. Its translation: CASSLRGGYSGNTIYF.

The chain has TRBV5-1 and TRBJ2-7; D call uncertain. The CDR3 consists of 14 residues. The V gene's germline CDR1 is SGHRS and CDR2 YFSETQ. V was pared by 0 bases and J by 2 bases, with 9 bases between. CDR3 sequence reads: CASSLGQRTYEQYF. The CDR3 region has the DNA TGCGCCAGCAGCTTGGGCCAGAGAACCTACGAGCAGTACTTC.

The chain employs TRBV10-1 and TRBJ2-5; D might be TRBD2 (5 bases). Trimming shortened V by 6 bases and J by 5 bases, and 13 bases separated the two germline ends. This CDR3 contains 13 residues. Germline CDR1 reads WNHNN; CDR2 reads SYGVQD (reference sequence). For the CDR3, the DNA is TGCGCCAGCAGCCCGACTATTTTGGAGACCCAGTACTTC. It codes for CASSPTILETQYF.

The V and J genes are TRBV7-2 and TRBJ2-1, with TRBD2 matching 13 bases. The CDR3 totals 18 residues. Germline V gene sequence: CDR1 SGHTA, CDR2 FQGNSA. V shed 7 bases, J shed 0 bases, and the junction held 9 bases outside the gene matches. The CDR3 bases are TGTGCCAGCACCTCCGGGTGGACTAGCGGGAGCTCCTACAATGAGCAGTTCTTC. Protein product: CASTSGWTSGSSYNEQFF.

J is TRBJ2-2 and V is TRBV25-1; D remains unclear. V was cut by 2 bases and J by 0 bases, with 10 bases left in between. The germline gives CDR1 MGHDK, CDR2 SYGVNS. There are 16 residues in the CDR3. The CDR3 nucleotides read TGTGCCAGCAGTGAAATGAGGACGACGAACACCGGGGAGCTGTTTTTT. This translates into CASSEMRTTNTGELFF. The whole variable domain, remainder taken from reference TRBV25-1 and TRBJ2-2, is EADIYQTPRYLVIGTGKKITLECSQTMGHDKMYWYQQDPGMELHLIHYSYGVNSTEKGDLSSESTVSRIRTEHFPLTLESARPSHTSQYLCASSEMRTTNTGELFFGEGSRLTVL.

J is TRBJ2-7 and V is TRBV18; 11 bases agree with TRBD2. The CDR3 covers 15 residues. V lost 3 bases and J lost 4; bases outside the gene matches: 5. Germline loops: CDR1 KGHSH, CDR2 LQKENI. The CDR3 DNA follows: TGTGCCAGCTCACCCACGGGACTAGCGGAGTACGAGCAGTACTTC. Translation: CASSPTGLAEYEQYF.

The gene calls are TRBV5-1 and TRBJ2-3, with a tentative D call TRBD1 (7 bases). V was cut by 1 base and J by 5 bases, with 17 bases left in between. There are 16 residues in the CDR3. CDR1 SGHRS and CDR2 YFSETQ come from the germline V gene. The CDR3 DNA reads TGCGCCAGCAGCTTGTATCGGACAGGCGGGATAGATACGCAGTATTTT. Translating it yields CASSLYRTGGIDTQYF.

The chain has TRBV19 and TRBJ2-7, with 11 bases identical to TRBD1. Germline CDR1 and CDR2: LNHDA and SQIVND (reference sequence). The CDR3 totals 15 residues. V gave up 4 bases and J gave up 2 bases; unmatched junction bases: 4. The DNA for the CDR3 is TGTGCCAGTAGTAAATGGACAGGGGGCACCTACGAGCAGTACTTC. Translation gives CASSKWTGGTYEQYF.

CDR3 loop: CASSLGTSGTTYEQYF. The DNA for the CDR3 is TGCGCCAGCAGCCTCGGGACTAGCGGGACCACCTACGAGCAGTACTTC. The rearrangement uses TRBV4-3 and TRBJ2-5; 13 bases fit TRBD2. The DNA end favors TRBJ2-7, so the J call may be wrong. Per the germline V gene, CDR1 is LGHNA and CDR2 is YSLEER. The CDR3 runs to 16 residues.

This rearrangement joins TRBV7-9 to TRBJ2-5; 8 nucleotides align to TRBD2. The end of the DNA is better explained by TRBJ2-7, so the J call may be wrong. Germline assignment: CDR1 SEHNR and CDR2 FQNEAQ (reference sequence). The CDR3 has 17 amino acids. CDR3 region: CASSKGLGQRTTYEQYF. The CDR3 coding sequence is TGTGCCAGCAGCAAGGGACTAGGTCAGCGGACCACCTACGAGCAGTACTTC.

The genes are TRBV6-5 and TRBJ1-2; TRBD1 matches at 7 bases. The CDR3 consists of 13 residues. Per germline, CDR1 MNHEY and CDR2 SVGAGI. With V trimmed by 6 bases and J by 3 bases, 4 bases remained unmatched. CDR3 sequence: CASSSTGDYGYTF. CDR3 nucleotide sequence: TGTGCCAGCAGCTCTACAGGGGACTATGGCTACACCTTC.

The rearrangement joins TRBV6-1 to TRBJ1-2; D remains unclear. The germline CDR1 and CDR2 sequences are MNHNS and SASEGT. V was trimmed by 5 bases and J by 6 bases, leaving 10 bases between them. The CDR3 is 12 amino acids. CDR3 sequence (DNA): TGTGCCAGCAGTCGAGACTGGGATGGCTACACCTTC. Translated: CASSRDWDGYTF.

The chain couples TRBV11-1 to TRBJ2-3; TRBD1 aligns across 7 bases. Germline V CDR1 and CDR2: SGHAT, FQDESV (reference sequence). V was pared by 5 bases and J by 0 bases, with 8 bases of the junction left unmatched. The CDR3 loop spans 16 amino acids. CDR3 region: CASSQSRQGSTDTQYF. CDR3 nucleotide sequence: TGTGCCAGCAGCCAGAGTAGACAGGGCAGCACAGATACGCAGTATTTT.

The rearrangement links TRBV7-8 to TRBJ1-5, with a possible D match to TRBD1 (5 bases). CDR3 length: 12 residues. Germline CDR1 reads SGHVS; CDR2 reads FQNEAQ. Deletions cut 6 bases from V and 4 bases from J, with 7 bases between. The CDR3 loop reads CASSDRNQPQHF. In DNA form, the CDR3 reads TGTGCCAGCAGTGACAGAAATCAGCCCCAGCATTTT.

J is TRBJ2-7 and V is TRBV6-5, with D perhaps TRBD2 (5 bases). V was pared by 2 bases and J by 0 bases, with 14 bases between. CDR1 is MNHEY and CDR2 is SVGAGI in the germline V gene. This CDR3 is 16 amino acids long. CDR3 nucleotides: TGTGCCAGCAGTTACCGGGTCGGGGAAGACTCCTACGAGCAGTACTTC. Its protein product is CASSYRVGEDSYEQYF.

This chain uses TRBV27 with TRBJ2-1, with 11 bases that match TRBD2. Germline CDR1 is MNHEY and CDR2 is SMNVEV (reference sequence). The length of the CDR3 is 21 residues. After removal of 1 base from V and 7 bases from J, the junction contained 21 bases not matched to a gene. CDR3 DNA sequence: TGTGCCAGCAGTTTATGGGGTCATAGGGCTAGCGGGAGGCCCGAGGGGAATGAGCAGTTCTTC. Protein sequence: CASSLWGHRASGRPEGNEQFF.

J is TRBJ2-5 and V is TRBV28; TRBD2 matches at 7 bases. Germline CDR1 and CDR2: MDHEN and SYDVKM. CDR3 length: 16 residues. The V segment lost 6 bases and the J segment 5 bases; nucleotides outside the gene matches: 15. The CDR3 bases are TGTGCCAGCAGGCGAACCTCCCGGGGGGTATCGGAGACCCAGTACTTC. This gives the protein CASRRTSRGVSETQYF.

Here the CDR3 reads CASSSSTGPLEAFF. CDR3 DNA sequence: TGTGCCAGCAGCTCCTCGACAGGTCCCTTGGAAGCTTTCTTT. V and J are TRBV7-9 and TRBJ1-1; possible D gene TRBD1, 6 bases. CDR1 is SEHNR, CDR2 FQNEAQ, per germline (reference sequence). The CDR3 is 14 amino acids. Trimming left V 4 bases short and J 8 bases short, with 17 bases between.

This chain connects TRBV7-9 to TRBJ2-5; TRBD1 might be the D (6 bases). CDR3 size: 15 residues. V shed 2 bases and J shed 5 bases, with 15 bases lying between them. Germline-derived CDR1 and CDR2 are SEHNR and FQNEAQ (reference sequence). The CDR3: CASSLQGLGSETQYF. CDR3 nucleotide sequence: TGTGCCAGCAGCTTACAGGGGCTCGGGTCGGAGACCCAGTACTTC.

The genes are TRBV28 and TRBJ1-1; tentative D call: TRBD1 (6 bases). The CDR3 has 16 amino acids. V was clipped by 2 bases and J by 1 base, with 14 bases between them. Looked up from germline, CDR1 is MDHEN and CDR2 is SYDVKM. The CDR3 DNA is TGTGCCAGCAGTTTAGCCAGGGGAGGAAAGAACACTGAAGCTTTCTTT. Translation gives CASSLARGGKNTEAFF.

The table lists this clone with a count of one. V and J are TRBV7-6 and TRBJ2-5; the D gene could be TRBD1 or TRBD2 (6 bases each). Trimming removed 3 bases from V and 5 bases from J, with 16 bases in between. The CDR3 has 15 residues. In germline, CDR1 is SGHVS, CDR2 FNYEAQ. The CDR3 reads CASSFETGARETQYF. The CDR3 DNA is TGTGCCAGCAGCTTTGAAACGGGGGCTCGGGAGACCCAGTACTTC.

This chain connects TRBV7-3 to TRBJ2-3; 7 bases match TRBD1. The junction had 3 bases not matched to a gene; V was cut back by 5 bases and J by 1 base. Germline values: CDR1 SGHTA, CDR2 FQGTGA. The CDR3 has 14 residues. The CDR3 here is CASSGQVRTDTQYF. The CDR3 nucleotides are TGTGCCAGCAGCGGACAGGTCCGCACAGATACGCAGTATTTT.